The 8 T cell receptor beta chains presented below share a single source sample, sequenced in a study of cytomegalovirus exposure and HLA in healthy donors. A multiplex PCR was run with 60 Vbeta primers and 13 Jbeta primers. Clones were read by immunoSEQ multiplex PCR, and TCRdb kept only the in-frame ones, dropping some. This repertoire shows some 99,000 clones, around 73% found once; its top ten account for 1.2%. Sequenced sample: PBMCs. The receptor set was obtained from a female donor in good health and CMV-seronegative.

This chain joins TRBV11-2 and TRBJ2-7; possible D gene TRBD2, 5 bases. The CDR3 has 11 residues. CDR1 is SGHAT, CDR2 FQNNGV, per germline. Trimming removed 5 bases from V and 5 bases from J, with 7 bases in between. The chain's CDR3 is CASSPGDEQYF. In nucleotides, the CDR3 is TGTGCCAGCAGCCCCGGGGACGAGCAGTACTTC. Drawing the rest from reference TRBV11-2 and TRBJ2-7, the complete variable domain is EAGVAQSPRYKIIEKRQSVAFWCNPISGHATLYWYQQILGQGPKLLIQFQNNGVVDDSQLPKDRFSAERLKGVDSTLKIQPAKLEDSAVYLCASSPGDEQYFGPGTRLTVT.

In its sample, this clone was seen a few times. V usage is TRBV5-6 and J usage is TRBJ2-7, with 8 positions matching TRBD2. The V and J ends lost 0 bases and 6 bases, in that order; junction bases with no gene match: 5. CDR3 length: 14 residues. Germline V gene data show CDR1 as SGHDT and CDR2 as YYEEEE. The CDR3 nucleotides are TGTGCCAGCAGCTTGGGGACTAGCTATGTCGAGCAGTACTTC. This gives the protein CASSLGTSYVEQYF.

This rearrangement joins TRBV28 to TRBJ2-1; 10 bases align to TRBD2. Trimming took 4 bases from V and 3 from J; bases not matched to a gene: 15. The CDR3 runs 19 residues. Germline V CDR1 and CDR2: MDHEN, SYDVKM. In DNA, the CDR3 is TGTGCCAGCAGTTCCGTCGGGACTAGCGTTATCCCCCTCTACAATGAGCAGTTCTTC. Amino acids: CASSSVGTSVIPLYNEQFF.

The sample holds a few counts of this clone. V is TRBV19 and J is TRBJ1-2; D is unclear. The V gene lost 4 bases and the J gene lost 4 bases, with 13 bases spanning the gap. The CDR3 is made up of 14 amino acids. Germline values: CDR1 LNHDA, CDR2 SQIVND (reference sequence). This chain's CDR3 is CASSTYTGVYGYTF. The CDR3 bases are TGTGCCAGTAGTACCTACACGGGTGTCTATGGCTACACCTTC.

The rearrangement links TRBV11-2 to TRBJ2-3, with D unresolved. Trimming took off 4 bases at V and 6 bases at J, with 8 bases between the two ends. CDR1 and CDR2 (germline): SGHAT, FQNNGV. This CDR3 contains 12 residues. The CDR3 DNA reads TGTGCCAGCAGCTCCTACGCGGATACGCAGTATTTT. Encoded protein: CASSSYADTQYF.

The V call is TRBV5-8, the J call TRBJ2-5, with D perhaps TRBD1 (5 bases). Germline loops: CDR1 SGHTS, CDR2 YDEGEE. V was trimmed by 0 bases and J by 4 bases, leaving 10 bases between them. The CDR3 length is 14 residues. In DNA form, the CDR3 reads TGTGCCAGCAGCTTGGAACCAGGGATAGAGACCCAGTACTTC. This gives the protein CASSLEPGIETQYF. The full variable domain, with the rest looked up from reference TRBV5-8 and TRBJ2-5, is EAGVTQSPTHLIKTRGQQATLRCSPISGHTSVYWYQQALGLGLQFLLWYDEGEERNRGNFPPRFSGRQFPNYSSELNVNALELEDSALYLCASSLEPGIETQYFGPGTRLLVL.

This CDR3 reads CASSLWPGDQPQHF. The CDR3 nucleotides are TGTGCCAGCAGCTTGTGGCCGGGTGATCAGCCCCAGCATTTT. The rearrangement joins TRBV5-6 to TRBJ1-5; D unclear. Germline V gene data show CDR1 as SGHDT and CDR2 as YYEEEE. This CDR3 comprises 14 residues. V lost 1 base and J 5 bases, leaving 10 bases between the germline ends.

The sample holds a few counts of this clone. The chain combines TRBV29-1 with TRBJ1-5, with TRBD1 identical over 7 bases. J lost 4 bases, V lost 4 bases, and 4 bases had no gene match. Germline assignment: CDR1 SQVTM and CDR2 ANQGSEA. The CDR3 totals 13 residues. As DNA, the CDR3 is TGCAGCGTTGCACCAGGGGGAAATCAGCCCCAGCATTTT. It specifies CSVAPGGNQPQHF.